The text below deals with one TCR beta chain. Antigen unknown. Production of TCR cDNA was by 5'RACE template switching, which also added a universal primer site and UMIs. MiXCR, applied by TCRdb to the 5' RACE reads, yields one record per CDR3 protein. The data show more than 250,000 distinct CDR3 sequences, roughly 7% seen once. The CDR3 is 18 amino acids. The germline V gene has CDR1 SGHRS and CDR2 YFSETQ. Germline trimming cut 2 bases from V and 2 bases from J; bases unmatched to any gene: 12. These data belong to a study of T cells after yellow fever vaccination. For the study at large: SMART-Seq v4 Ultra Low Input prepared the low-cell-number fractions.

The study's findings and limits: Primary-vaccination clones mostly resurfaced post-booster (nearly 97% CD4, approximately 89% CD8).

The V gene is TRBV5-1, the J gene TRBJ1-2, with 10 bases that match TRBD1. This sequence originates from a man in his late teens or twenties who received the YFV17D yellow fever vaccine. The sequencing used PBMCs, collected more than 35 days after the first yellow fever vaccination. The CDR3 loop reads CASSFGQGERWENYGYTF. The CDR3 DNA reads as TGCGCCAGCAGCTTCGGACAGGGGGAGCGTTGGGAGAACTATGGCTACACCTTC.